A selection of T cell receptor beta chains follows, all from one sample in a study of Tregs in tolerant kidney transplant recipients. The repertoire was sequenced with immunoSEQ multiplex PCR; TCRdb's copy has only in-frame clones and lacks some. The repertoire holds 40,000 to 50,000 clones, with approximately 89% as singletons. The specimen comprised CD8+ T cells from blood (PBMCs), sampled 12 months after the transplant. The receptors were sampled from a human patient who received a combined kidney and bone marrow transplant. Some of these T cells may belong to the graft donor. CDR3s include the opening cysteine and the closing phenylalanine or tryptophan. The D gene is left open where the match is weak. Size values are once, few and many counts, or a class for expanded clones, and some rows have none.

>TRBV19|TRBD2|TRBJ2-5|NA
CASSIGTSGQETQYF
TGTGCCAGTAGTATAGGGACTAGCGGACAAGAGACCCAGTACTTC
>TRBV7-9|NA|TRBJ2-1|NA
CASSSGTYYNEQFF
TGTGCCAGCAGCTCAGGGACATACTACAATGAGCAGTTCTTC
>TRBV25-1|NA|TRBJ2-7|once
CASSVTYEQYF
TGTGCCAGCAGTGTTACCTACGAGCAGTACTTC
>TRBV30|TRBD1|TRBJ1-2|NA
CAWSVSLTGVPYGYTF
TGTGCCTGGAGTGTCTCGTTGACAGGGGTCCCCTATGGCTACACCTTC
>TRBV28|NA|TRBJ2-7|NA
CASSPSSGGYEQYF
TGTGCCAGCAGCCCATCATCCGGGGGCTACGAGCAGTACTTC
>TRBV4-1|TRBD1|TRBJ1-6|NA
CASSQQAGQGYNSPLHF
TGCGCCAGCAGCCAACAGGCGGGACAGGGTTATAATTCACCCCTCCACTTT
>TRBV30|TRBD1|TRBJ1-1|NA
CAWSATGVGRAFF
TGTGCCTGGAGCGCAACAGGGGTTGGGAGGGCTTTCTTT
>TRBV27|TRBD1|TRBJ1-2|NA
CASSYGTGHGYTF
TGTGCCAGCAGTTATGGGACAGGGCATGGCTACACCTTC
>TRBV28|NA|TRBJ2-2|NA
CASSLTLGGNTGELFF
TGTGCCAGCAGTCTTACGTTGGGGGGGAACACCGGGGAGCTGTTTTTT
>TRBV29-1|TRBD1|TRBJ2-3|NA
CSVVGGGTDTQYF
TGCAGCGTTGTAGGGGGCGGGACAGATACGCAGTATTTT
>TRBV5-1|NA|TRBJ2-1|NA
CASSPVGEAAYNEQFF
TGCGCCAGCAGCCCGGTGGGGGAGGCGGCCTACAATGAGCAGTTCTTC
>TRBV6-5|TRBD2|TRBJ2-7|NA
CASSYSVAGGLYEQYF
TGTGCCAGCAGTTACTCGGTAGCGGGAGGATTATACGAGCAGTACTTC
>TRBV15|NA|TRBJ2-7|NA
CATSPRGDGLREQYF
TGTGCCACCAGCCCTCGGGGAGATGGGTTGAGGGAGCAGTACTTC
>TRBV10-3|NA|TRBJ1-3|few
CACSIEGNTIYF
TGTGCCTGTTCAATAGAGGGAAACACCATATATTTT
>TRBV13|TRBD1|TRBJ1-1|NA
CASSSRTGLTEAFF
TGTGCCAGCAGCTCTCGGACAGGGTTAACTGAAGCTTTCTTT
>TRBV19|TRBD1|TRBJ1-5|NA
CASSIRQGGNQPQHF
TGTGCCAGTAGTATAAGACAGGGGGGGAATCAGCCCCAGCATTTT
>TRBV5-5|NA|TRBJ2-1|NA
CASSWGTSNEQFF
TGTGCCAGCAGCTGGGGGACTTCCAATGAGCAGTTCTTC
>TRBV2|NA|TRBJ2-4|NA
CASSGQSQAKNIQYF
TGTGCCAGCAGTGGACAGAGCCAAGCCAAAAACATTCAGTACTTC
>TRBV4-3|TRBD2|TRBJ2-1|NA
CASSQVRLAGGPSHNEQFF
TGCGCCAGCAGCCAAGTTAGACTAGCGGGAGGGCCATCCCACAATGAGCAGTTCTTC
>TRBV7-6|NA|TRBJ2-1|NA
CASSFTDSNEQFF
TGTGCCAGCAGCTTCACCGACAGCAATGAGCAGTTCTTC
>TRBV6-1|TRBD2|TRBJ2-7|NA
CASSEGLESSGYYEQYF
TGTGCCAGCAGTGAAGGCCTGGAGTCTAGCGGGTACTACGAGCAGTACTTC
>TRBV4-1|TRBD1|TRBJ2-3|NA
CASSSRDRDSDTQYF
TGCGCCAGCAGCAGCCGGGACAGGGATTCAGATACGCAGTATTTT